This T cell receptor (beta chain) was identified during a study of T cell repertoires in cytomegalovirus infection. The sample holds a few counts of this clonotype. Its cognate antigen is unknown. TCRdb called the reads again in MiXCR, with one record for every CDR3 protein. Of hundreds of thousands of distinct CDR3 sequences listed, 30% to 40% are singletons. Unmatched junction bases numbered 10, after V lost 3 bases and J lost 6 bases. Germline V gene data show CDR1 as SGHTA and CDR2 as FQGNSA. CDR3 length: 16 amino acids. V is TRBV7-2 and J is TRBJ2-1; 8 nucleotides agree with TRBD2. The sample consisted of cultured PBMCs, taken from culture after CMV antigen stimulation. This sequence was found in a human donor in good health (CMV status not recorded). Some clones in this sample may be carry-over from other donors' samples. The CDR3 spells CASSLVPGREVNEQFF. The CDR3 DNA sequence: TGTGCCAGCAGCTTGGTTCCTGGGCGGGAGGTCAATGAGCAGTTCTTC.